This TCR beta chain was profiled in a study of CD4 T cells in relation to SARS-CoV-2 and coronaviruses. Clones were read by immunoSEQ multiplex PCR, and TCRdb kept only the in-frame ones, dropping some. The sample holds around 20,000 clones; more than 60% are singletons and the top ten take more than 9%. The V gene's germline CDR1 is MNHEY and CDR2 SMNVEV (reference sequence). The CDR3 contains 15 residues. Unmatched junction bases numbered 5, after V lost 3 bases and J lost 6 bases. A remark on this clone: The target antigen is unknown.

The unexposed donors gave CD4+ T cells in about 2010-2019, prior to COVID-19. The cells were cultured for 9 to 11 days before CD4+ T cells were isolated. Each well had two million PBMCs in approximately 5.1% human AB serum with IL-2. This clonotype originated in a human donor in good health. The source material was CD4+ T cells from PBMCs, cultured in vitro. V gene TRBV27 combines with J gene TRBJ2-2; 9 bases match TRBD1. The CDR3 region is CASSFGTGKSGELFF. The CDR3 DNA sequence: TGTGCCAGCAGTTTTGGGACAGGGAAGTCCGGGGAGCTGTTTTTT.